This is a list of T cell receptor beta chains from one sample in a study of beta chain features in type 1 diabetes. Sequencing was performed with immunoSEQ multiplex PCR; in TCRdb, only in-frame clones are kept and a portion is missing. The data contain a few hundred thousand clones, approximately 16% of them seen just once; the ten biggest clones take up roughly 0.015%. The sequencing input was naive CD4+ T cells from blood. These receptors originate from a man between 18 and 29 years old with type 1 diabetes. The CDR3 runs from the conserved cysteine through the conserved F or W. The D gene is left open where the match is weak. Clone size appears in some rows only: once, few, many, or a class for an expanded clone.

v_call,d_call,j_call,clone_size,cdr3_aa,cdr3_nt
TRBV29-1,TRBD2,TRBJ2-5,few,CSVELAGAQETQYF,TGCAGCGTTGAGCTAGCGGGGGCCCAAGAGACCCAGTACTTC
TRBV11-2,TRBD1,TRBJ1-2,few,CASSSGQGYGYTF,TGTGCCAGCAGCTCGGGACAGGGTTATGGCTACACCTTC
TRBV7-2,TRBD1,TRBJ1-1,few,CASSFTRDRNTEAFF,TGTGCCAGCAGCTTCACAAGGGACAGGAACACTGAAGCTTTCTTT
TRBV28,-,TRBJ2-7,few,CASRSTLNEQYF,TGTGCCAGCAGATCTACTCTCAACGAGCAGTACTTC
TRBV9,TRBD1,TRBJ2-5,-,CASSDILLTGGGETQYF,TGTGCCAGCAGCGACATACTACTGACAGGGGGCGGGGAGACCCAGTACTTC
TRBV7-9,-,TRBJ1-2,few,CASSGGGGYTF,TGTGCCAGCAGCGGGGGGGGTGGCTACACCTTC
TRBV28,TRBD1,TRBJ1-1,few,CASGEDRLAFF,TGTGCCAGCGGTGAGGACAGGCTGGCTTTCTTT
TRBV27,TRBD1,TRBJ1-4,-,CASSLTGGGYEKLFF,TGTGCCAGCAGCTTGACAGGGGGCGGATATGAAAAACTGTTTTTT
TRBV10-3,TRBD2,TRBJ2-1,few,CAISSQTSGINEQFF,TGTGCCATCAGTTCCCAGACTAGCGGGATCAATGAGCAGTTCTTC
TRBV7-9,TRBD1,TRBJ2-1,few,CASSHGTGGAPEQFF,TGTGCCAGCAGTCACGGGACAGGGGGGGCCCCTGAGCAGTTCTTC
TRBV18,-,TRBJ2-7,few,CASSPGLGAGEQYF,TGTGCCAGCTCACCAGGTTTGGGGGCTGGAGAGCAGTACTTC
TRBV7-2,-,TRBJ2-1,few,CASSSAVGGGVVEQFF,TGTGCCAGCAGCTCAGCCGTCGGGGGTGGGGTTGTTGAGCAGTTCTTC
TRBV28,TRBD1,TRBJ1-2,-,CASSLRDRRGYTF,TGTGCCAGCAGTTTACGGGACAGGCGTGGCTACACCTTC
TRBV2,-,TRBJ2-5,-,CASSPAGQETQYF,TGTGCCAGCTCCCCAGCGGGTCAAGAGACCCAGTACTTC
TRBV7-6,TRBD2,TRBJ2-5,-,CASSYNSGGQETQYF,TGTGCCAGCAGTTATAATAGCGGGGGACAAGAGACCCAGTACTTC
TRBV9,TRBD1,TRBJ2-6,-,CASSAPTRGRGSGANVLTF,TGTGCCAGCAGCGCCCCGACCAGGGGGCGCGGATCTGGGGCCAACGTCCTGACTTTC
TRBV7-9,TRBD1,TRBJ1-5,few,CASSHDRAGNQPQHF,TGTGCCAGCAGCCACGACAGGGCGGGCAATCAGCCCCAGCATTTT
TRBV28,-,TRBJ1-5,few,CASMRPESNQPQHF,TGTGCCAGCATGAGGCCCGAAAGCAATCAGCCCCAGCATTTT
TRBV7-2,TRBD1,TRBJ2-3,few,CASSPGQGGTDTQYF,TGTGCCAGCAGCCCGGGACAGGGAGGCACAGATACGCAGTATTTT
TRBV27,-,TRBJ2-1,-,CASSFSVRSTDEQFF,TGTGCCAGCAGTTTCTCTGTCAGGTCGACCGATGAGCAGTTCTTC
TRBV5-1,-,TRBJ1-4,-,CASSLGHDEKLFF,TGCGCCAGCAGCCTGGGACATGATGAAAAACTGTTTTTT
TRBV18,-,TRBJ2-5,-,CASSPDNRETQYF,TGTGCCAGCTCACCCGACAATCGGGAGACCCAGTACTTC
TRBV29-1,-,TRBJ2-5,few,CRTGEETQYF,TGCAGGACGGGGGAGGAGACCCAGTACTTC
TRBV11-3,TRBD2,TRBJ2-3,few,CASSSSNGVAGPDTQYF,TGTGCCAGCAGCTCCAGTAATGGGGTAGCGGGACCAGATACGCAGTATTTT
TRBV29-1,-,TRBJ1-3,few,CSVWAVSDTIYF,TGCAGCGTTTGGGCCGTATCGGACACCATATATTTT
TRBV9,-,TRBJ2-2,few,CASRLELVGGELFF,TGTGCCAGCAGGTTGGAGCTAGTAGGCGGGGAGCTGTTTTTT
TRBV7-9,-,TRBJ2-1,-,CASSSDRVRLNEQFF,TGTGCCAGCAGCTCCGATCGGGTCCGTTTAAATGAGCAGTTCTTC
TRBV10-3,TRBD2,TRBJ2-4,-,CAISEFLETSVSKNIQYF,TGTGCCATCAGTGAGTTTCTGGAGACTAGCGTCTCCAAAAACATTCAGTACTTC
TRBV7-6,-,TRBJ2-5,few,CASSTRDQETQYF,TGTGCCAGCAGCACCAGGGACCAAGAGACCCAGTACTTC
TRBV5-1,-,TRBJ2-7,-,CASSLFQGNYPDYEQYF,TGCGCCAGCAGCCTATTCCAGGGTAACTATCCGGACTACGAGCAGTACTTC
TRBV18,TRBD1,TRBJ1-2,-,CASSPEPGTGHKGYTF,TGTGCCAGCTCACCAGAGCCAGGGACAGGGCATAAAGGCTACACCTTC
TRBV4-1,TRBD2,TRBJ2-1,few,CASSQLIAGLSYNEQFF,TGCGCCAGCAGCCAACTCATTGCGGGACTATCCTACAATGAGCAGTTCTTC
TRBV4-1,-,TRBJ2-4,-,CASSQDYLGGRQLAKNIQYF,TGCGCCAGCAGCCAAGATTATCTAGGAGGCCGTCAACTAGCCAAAAACATTCAGTACTTC